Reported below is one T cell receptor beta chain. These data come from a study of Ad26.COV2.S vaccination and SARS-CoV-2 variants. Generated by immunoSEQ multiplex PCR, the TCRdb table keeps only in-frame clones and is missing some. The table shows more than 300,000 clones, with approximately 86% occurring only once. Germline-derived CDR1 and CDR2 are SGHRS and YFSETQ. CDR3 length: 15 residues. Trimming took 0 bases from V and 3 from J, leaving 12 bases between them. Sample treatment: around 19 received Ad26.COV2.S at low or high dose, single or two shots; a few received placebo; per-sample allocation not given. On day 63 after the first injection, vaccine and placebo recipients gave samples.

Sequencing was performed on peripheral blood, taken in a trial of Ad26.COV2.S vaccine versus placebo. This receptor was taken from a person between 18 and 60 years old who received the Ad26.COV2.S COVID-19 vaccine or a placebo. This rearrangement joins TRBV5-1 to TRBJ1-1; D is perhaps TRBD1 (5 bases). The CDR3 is CASSLGVSGYTEAFF. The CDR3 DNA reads TGCGCCAGCAGCTTGGGTGTGTCAGGGTACACTGAAGCTTTCTTT.